This entry lists 18 T cell receptor beta chains sequenced from one sample in a study of human T cells and chemical hapten exposure. The time point here: pre-sensitization, week 0. The treatment was: therapeutic diphenylcyclopropenone sensitization with weekly scalp DPC. TCRdb reprocessed the RACE reads with MiXCR, giving one entry per CDR3 protein. The sample consists of about 85,000 distinct CDR3 sequences, around 8.8% of them appearing once. The sample here was whole blood, taken in connection with sensitization to the hapten diphenylcyclopropenone (DPC). The source of these receptors is a man aged 40-49 years with alopecia areata. Some clones in this sample may be carry-over from other donors' samples.

This clonotype appeared once. This chain uses TRBV7-2 with TRBJ1-3, with D hard to call. Germline V gene sequence: CDR1 SGHTA, CDR2 FQGNSA. V lost 1 base and J lost 0, with 10 bases in between. This CDR3 is built from 16 residues. The CDR3 spells CASSLGAGFSGNTIYF. In DNA, the CDR3 is TGTGCCAGCAGCTTAGGTGCGGGATTCTCTGGAAACACCATATATTTT. The variable domain in full, with the rest retrieved from reference TRBV7-2 and TRBJ1-3, is GAGVSQSPSNKVTEKGKDVELRCDPISGHTALYWYRQSLGQGLEFLIYFQGNSAPDKSGLPSDRFSAERTGGSVSTLTIQRTQQEDSAVYLCASSLGAGFSGNTIYFGEGSWLTVV.

In its sample, this clonotype was seen many times. The rearrangement links TRBV19 to TRBJ2-1; 7 bases line up with TRBD2. V lost 0 bases to trimming and J lost 8 bases; unmatched junction nucleotides: 4. The CDR3 runs 14 residues. Germline V CDR1 and CDR2: LNHDA, SQIVND (reference sequence). CDR3 nucleotides: TGTGCCAGTAGTATAGACGGGGGGTCCCATGAGCAGTTCTTC. Translating it yields CASSIDGGSHEQFF.

This clonotype was counted only a few times. This chain links TRBV28 with TRBJ2-4; TRBD2 aligns across 14 bases. There are 16 residues in the CDR3. Germline lookup yields CDR1 MDHEN and CDR2 SYDVKM. With V trimmed by 8 bases and J by 7 bases, 10 bases remained unmatched. This chain's CDR3 is CASSRLAGGWGNIQYF. The DNA of the CDR3 is TGTGCCAGCTCCCGACTAGCGGGAGGGTGGGGGAACATTCAGTACTTC.

This clonotype was seen repeatedly, ten times or more. This chain joins TRBV28 and TRBJ1-4; no clear D. Germline values: CDR1 MDHEN, CDR2 SYDVKM. With 4 bases removed from V and 5 bases from J, the gap between germline ends came to 17 bases. The CDR3 is 16 amino acids. The CDR3 region is CASSSEAGYQNEKLFF. The CDR3 nucleotides are TGTGCCAGCAGTTCGGAGGCCGGGTATCAGAATGAAAAACTGTTTTTT.

This clonotype appeared many times. The gene calls are TRBV20-1 and TRBJ1-4; D is uncertain. CDR3 length: 14 amino acids. The germline V gene encodes CDR1 DFQATT and CDR2 SNEGSKA (reference sequence). V dropped 0 bases and J dropped 0 bases, with 5 bases sitting between them. CDR3 DNA sequence: TGCAGTGCTAGAGATCCCTCAACTAATGAAAAACTGTTTTTT. Encoded protein: CSARDPSTNEKLFF.

This clonotype was seen many times. This rearrangement joins TRBV6-5 to TRBJ1-2; the match to TRBD1 covers 8 bases. The CDR3 sequence is 15 residues long. V was pared by 2 bases and J by 3 bases, with 5 bases of the junction left unmatched. Germline assignment: CDR1 MNHEY and CDR2 SVGAGI. The CDR3 sequence: CASSYTSGGDYGYTF. Here the CDR3 DNA reads TGTGCCAGCAGTTACACGTCAGGGGGCGACTATGGCTACACCTTC.

J is TRBJ2-5 and V is TRBV6-1; weak D call: TRBD1 (6 bases). This CDR3 has 12 residues. V was cut by 7 bases and J by 5 bases, with 11 bases left in between. Germline-derived CDR1 and CDR2 are MNHNS and SASEGT. CDR3 nucleotide sequence: TGTGCCAGCAAACCAGGGGCGGAGACCCAGTACTTC. Amino acids: CASKPGAETQYF.

The chain is built from TRBV21-1 and TRBJ1-1; the table assigns TRBD1, which was not confirmed against the DNA. TRBV21-1 is a pseudogene locus. This CDR3 region has 17 residues. The CDR3 sequence: CASSKRGWGYLNTEAFF. The DNA of the CDR3 is TGTGCCAGCAGCAAAAGGGGGTGGGGGTACTTGAACACTGAAGCTTTCTTT.

This clonotype was picked up one time. The junction departs from germline at one end; a sequencing error may be responsible. J is TRBJ1-5 and V is TRBV9; no definite D call. This CDR3 contains 13 residues. The germline V gene encodes CDR1 SGDLS and CDR2 YYNGEE. This CDR3 reads CASSVGSNQPKHF. DNA of the CDR3: TGTGCCAGCAGCGTAGGTAGCAATCAGCCCAAGCATTTT.

A few counts support this clonotype. The V call is TRBV5-1, the J call TRBJ2-6; D unclear. Per the germline V gene, CDR1 is SGHRS and CDR2 is YFSETQ. Trimming left V 2 bases short and J 0 bases short, with 6 bases between. The CDR3 has 15 amino acids. The CDR3 DNA follows: TGCGCCAGCAGCTTCGAAGGCTCTGGGGCCAACGTCCTGACTTTC. Encoded protein: CASSFEGSGANVLTF. The full variable domain, in which reference TRBV5-1 and TRBJ2-6 provide the parts outside the CDR3, is KAGVTQTPRYLIKTRGQQVTLSCSPISGHRSVSWYQQTPGQGLQFLFEYFSETQRNKGNFPGRFSGRQFSNSRSEMNVSTLELGDSALYLCASSFEGSGANVLTFGAGSRLTVL.

This clonotype was counted many times. The rearrangement uses TRBV29-1 and TRBJ1-1; unclear D gene. Germline-derived CDR1 and CDR2 are SQVTM and ANQGSEA. The CDR3 is made up of 10 amino acids. The V end lost 4 bases, the J end lost 1 base, and 1 base lay between the germline ends. CDR3 in amino acids: CSVGNTEAFF. The CDR3 nucleotides are TGCAGCGTTGGGAACACTGAAGCTTTCTTT.

This clonotype was recorded at least ten times. The rearrangement uses TRBV2 and TRBJ1-5, with D maybe TRBD1 (5 bases). CDR3 length equals 13 residues. Germline CDR1 reads SNHLY; CDR2 reads FYNNEI. V lost 4 bases and J lost 6, with 10 bases in between. The CDR3 DNA is TGTGCCAGCAGTGTGGGACCGGGTCAGCCCCAGCATTTT. Amino acid sequence: CASSVGPGQPQHF.

The chain employs TRBV28 and TRBJ2-7; D is unclear. This CDR3 comprises 10 residues. Germline values: CDR1 MDHEN, CDR2 SYDVKM. V was cut by 3 bases and J by 6 bases, with 3 bases left in between. CDR3 coding DNA: TGTGCCAGCAGTTTCAGCGAGCAGTACTTC. Translation: CASSFSEQYF.

This clonotype was seen more than once but under ten times. The chain has TRBV5-4 and TRBJ1-1; 9 bases are a match to TRBD1. Germline V gene lookup returns CDR1 SGHNT and CDR2 YYREEE (reference sequence). This CDR3 spans 15 amino acids. V lost 0 bases, J lost 5 bases, and 5 bases stayed unmatched. The CDR3 protein is CASSLEDRGDTEAFF. The DNA for the CDR3 is TGTGCCAGCAGCTTGGAGGACAGGGGAGATACTGAAGCTTTCTTT.

This clonotype was detected only a few times. CDR3 bases: TGTGCCAGCAGCTTAGGTCGGGCGGGCCGTTTGGGGGAGCAGTACTTC. It yields the protein CASSLGRAGRLGEQYF. This chain connects TRBV7-6 to TRBJ2-7; weak D call: TRBD2 (5 bases). The CDR3 consists of 16 residues. V dropped 1 base and J dropped 7 bases, with 20 bases sitting between them. Germline V lookup: CDR1 SGHVS, CDR2 FNYEAQ.

A remark on this clonotype: A read error may be the cause here, since a much bigger clone is one base away. This chain links TRBV20-1 with TRBJ2-7; 8 bases match TRBD1. From germline, CDR1 is DFQATT and CDR2 SNEGSKA (reference sequence). The length of the CDR3 is 15 residues. The CDR3 DNA reads as TGCAGTGCCCGGAAGGACAGGGAGAGACGCTACGAGAAGTACTTC. Amino acid sequence: CSARKDRERRYEKYF.

This clonotype was observed at least ten times. The chain has TRBV5-6 and TRBJ1-5; D not certain. The CDR3 contains 15 residues. Trimming left V 1 base short and J 0 bases short, with 8 bases between. Germline CDR1 reads SGHDT; CDR2 reads YYEEEE. The CDR3 nucleotides read TGTGCCAGCAGCTTGTCGGGTTATAGCAATCAGCCCCAGCATTTT. This translates into CASSLSGYSNQPQHF.

The sample holds a few counts of this clonotype. The rearrangement links TRBV12-3 or TRBV12-4 to TRBJ1-1; TRBD1 aligns across 8 bases. The CDR3 has 14 amino acids. V trimming: 7 bases; J trimming: 5 bases; junction bases outside the gene matches: 9. The CDR3 region is CASNYQGAQTEAFF. The DNA of the CDR3 is TGTGCCAGCAATTATCAGGGGGCGCAGACTGAAGCTTTCTTT.